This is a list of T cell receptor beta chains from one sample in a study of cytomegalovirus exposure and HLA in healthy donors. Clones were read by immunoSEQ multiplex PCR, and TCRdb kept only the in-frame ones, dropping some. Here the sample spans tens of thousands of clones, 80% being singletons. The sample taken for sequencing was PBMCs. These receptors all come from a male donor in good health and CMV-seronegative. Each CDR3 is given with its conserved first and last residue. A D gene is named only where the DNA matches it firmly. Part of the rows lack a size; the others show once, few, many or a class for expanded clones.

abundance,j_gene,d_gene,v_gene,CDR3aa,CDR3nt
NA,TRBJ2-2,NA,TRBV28,CASSFQRGLGGELFF,TGTGCCAGCAGTTTTCAACGGGGGTTGGGCGGGGAGCTGTTTTTT
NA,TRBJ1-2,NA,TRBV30,CAWRFGSNYGYTF,TGTGCCTGGAGATTTGGCAGTAACTATGGCTACACCTTC
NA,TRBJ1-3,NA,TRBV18,CASSKQGYSGNTIYF,TGTGCCAGCTCAAAACAGGGATACTCTGGAAACACCATATATTTT
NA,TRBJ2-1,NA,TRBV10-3,CAISEARGTSYNEQFF,TGTGCCATCAGTGAAGCGCGGGGAACCTCCTACAATGAGCAGTTCTTC
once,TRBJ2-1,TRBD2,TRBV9,CASSGGLAGVDEQFF,TGTGCCAGCAGCGGGGGACTAGCGGGAGTGGATGAGCAGTTCTTC
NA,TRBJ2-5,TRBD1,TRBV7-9,CASSPRDRGLQETQYF,TGTGCCAGCAGCCCTCGGGACAGGGGCCTCCAAGAGACCCAGTACTTC
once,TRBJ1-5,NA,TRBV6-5,CASSSHRAGGNQPQHF,TGTGCCAGCAGTTCCCACAGGGCGGGAGGCAATCAGCCCCAGCATTTT
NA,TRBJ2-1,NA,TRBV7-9,CASSLLANEQFF,TGTGCCAGCAGCCTTCTAGCGAATGAGCAGTTCTTC
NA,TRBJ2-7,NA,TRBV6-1,CASMWTMSSYEQYF,TGTGCCAGTATGTGGACAATGAGCTCCTACGAGCAGTACTTC
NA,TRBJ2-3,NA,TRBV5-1,CASCSLVLGTDTQYF,TGCGCCAGCTGCTCCTTAGTGCTGGGCACAGATACGCAGTATTTT
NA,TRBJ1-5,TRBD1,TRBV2,CASRLGQASSSQPQHF,TGTGCCAGCAGACTTGGACAGGCCTCATCGAGTCAGCCCCAGCATTTT
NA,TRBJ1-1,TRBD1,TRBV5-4,CASSQPGQGRAEAFF,TGTGCCAGCAGCCAACCGGGACAGGGGAGGGCTGAAGCTTTCTTT
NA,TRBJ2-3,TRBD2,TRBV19,CASSILGSGSTDTQYF,TGTGCCAGTAGTATTCTGGGTAGCGGGTCCACAGATACGCAGTATTTT
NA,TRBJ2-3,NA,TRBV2,CASGGGTDTQYF,TGTGCCAGCGGGGGCGGGACAGATACGCAGTATTTT
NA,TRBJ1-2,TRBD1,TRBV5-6,CASSGPGTGDYGYTF,TGTGCCAGCAGCGGGCCCGGGACAGGGGACTATGGCTACACCTTC
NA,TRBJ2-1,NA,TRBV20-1,CSASYIYEQFF,TGCAGTGCTAGCTATATTTATGAGCAGTTCTTC
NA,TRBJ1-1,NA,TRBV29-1,CSVEGTVKNTEAFF,TGCAGCGTTGAAGGGACAGTGAAAAACACTGAAGCTTTCTTT
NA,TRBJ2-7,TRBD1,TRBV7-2,CASSYDSGTGDSYEQYF,TGTGCCAGCAGTTACGACTCCGGGACAGGGGACTCCTACGAGCAGTACTTC
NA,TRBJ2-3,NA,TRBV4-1,CASSQEHDRTDTQYF,TGCGCCAGCAGCCAGGAACACGACAGGACAGATACGCAGTATTTT
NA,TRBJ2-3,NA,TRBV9,CASSVRGGVGGHTDTQYF,TGTGCCAGCAGCGTGAGAGGAGGGGTTGGTGGCCACACAGATACGCAGTATTTT
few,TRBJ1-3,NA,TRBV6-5,CASTLGGPGNTIYF,TGTGCCAGCACCCTGGGGGGGCCTGGAAACACCATATATTTT
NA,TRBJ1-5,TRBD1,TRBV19,CASSPGTGNQPQHF,TGTGCCAGTAGTCCCGGGACAGGGAATCAGCCCCAGCATTTT
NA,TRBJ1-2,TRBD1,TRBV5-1,CASSSGQAANYGYTF,TGCGCCAGCAGCTCCGGACAGGCCGCTAACTATGGCTACACCTTC
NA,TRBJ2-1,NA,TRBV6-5,CATRRGQGEQFF,TGTGCCACCAGGAGGGGGCAAGGTGAGCAGTTCTTC
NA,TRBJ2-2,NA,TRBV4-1,CASSHSRSGPNTGELFF,TGCGCCAGCAGCCACTCCCGTAGCGGACCGAACACCGGGGAGCTGTTTTTT
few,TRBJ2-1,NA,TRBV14,CASSPQGRWNEQFF,TGTGCCAGCAGCCCACAGGGGAGGTGGAATGAGCAGTTCTTC
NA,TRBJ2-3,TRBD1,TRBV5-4,CASSTPGQGAFTQYF,TGTGCCAGCAGCACCCCGGGACAGGGGGCCTTTACGCAGTATTTT
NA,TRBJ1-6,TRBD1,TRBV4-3,CASSLSGGAWPLHF,TGCGCCAGCAGCCTTTCAGGGGGCGCTTGGCCCCTCCACTTT
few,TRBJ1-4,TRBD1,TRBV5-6,CASSQQSGTGHEKLFF,TGTGCCAGCAGCCAACAAAGCGGGACAGGGCATGAAAAACTGTTTTTT
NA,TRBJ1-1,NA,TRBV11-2,CASSPIYQGNTEAFF,TGTGCCAGCAGCCCTATTTACCAGGGAAACACTGAAGCTTTCTTT
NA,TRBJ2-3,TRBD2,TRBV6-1,CASSLAGGTDTQYF,TGTGCCAGCAGTCTAGCGGGGGGAACAGATACGCAGTATTTT
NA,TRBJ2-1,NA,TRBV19,CASSIVAPTRGEQFF,TGTGCCAGTAGTATAGTCGCCCCCACTCGGGGTGAGCAGTTCTTC
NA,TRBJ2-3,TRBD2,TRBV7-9,CASSKTSGPTDTQYF,TGTGCCAGCAGCAAGACTAGCGGGCCCACAGATACGCAGTATTTT
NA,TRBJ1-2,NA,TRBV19,CASGDTSDYYGYTF,TGTGCCAGTGGTGATACGTCAGACTACTATGGCTACACCTTC
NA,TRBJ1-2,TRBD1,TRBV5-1,CASSLGDQGASKGYPF,TGCGCCAGCAGCTTGGGGGACCAGGGGGCCTCGAAGGGCTACCCCTTC
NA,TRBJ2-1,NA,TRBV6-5,CASQTYNEQFF,TGTGCCAGCCAAACTTACAATGAGCAGTTCTTC
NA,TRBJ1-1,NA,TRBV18,CASSPPGMNTEAFF,TGTGCCAGCTCACCACCGGGCATGAACACTGAAGCTTTCTTT
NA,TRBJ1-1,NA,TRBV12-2,CASRFDRGTGGMVHLTTEAFF,TGTGCAAGTCGTTTTGATCGGGGGACAGGGGGCATGGTCCATCTGACCACTGAAGCTTTCTTT
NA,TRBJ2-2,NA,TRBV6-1,CASSAGRGTGELFF,TGTGCCAGCAGTGCAGGCAGGGGCACCGGGGAGCTGTTTTTT
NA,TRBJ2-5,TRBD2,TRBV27,CASSLWEGGGETQYF,TGTGCCAGCAGTTTATGGGAGGGAGGAGGAGAGACCCAGTACTTC
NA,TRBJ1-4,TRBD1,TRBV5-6,CASSLQSGTGAEKLFF,TGTGCCAGCAGCTTGCAGTCCGGGACAGGTGCCGAAAAACTGTTTTTT
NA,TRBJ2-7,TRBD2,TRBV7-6,CASSLVSGGAREEQYF,TGTGCCAGCAGCTTAGTTAGCGGGGGGGCCCGGGAAGAGCAGTACTTC
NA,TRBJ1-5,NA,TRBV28,CASSPLDTVREEPQHF,TGTGCCAGCAGCCCCCTGGACACCGTTCGGGAGGAGCCCCAGCATTTT
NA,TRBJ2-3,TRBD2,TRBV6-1,CASSETRTSGITDTQYF,TGTGCCAGCAGTGAAACCCGGACTAGCGGGATAACAGATACGCAGTATTTT
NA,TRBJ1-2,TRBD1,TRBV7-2,CASSLGDRVIYGYTF,TGTGCCAGCAGCTTAGGGGACAGGGTCATCTATGGCTACACCTTC
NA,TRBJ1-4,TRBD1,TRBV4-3,CASSQVPTGNEKLFF,TGCGCCAGCAGCCAAGTCCCGACAGGGAATGAAAAACTGTTTTTT
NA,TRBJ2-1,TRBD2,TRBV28,CASREVTSGYNEQFF,TGTGCCAGCAGAGAAGTGACTAGCGGTTACAATGAGCAGTTCTTC
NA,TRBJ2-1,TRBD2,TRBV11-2,CASSPLSPSTSGRGNEQFF,TGTGCCAGCAGCCCCCTCTCCCCCTCTACTAGCGGGAGGGGCAATGAGCAGTTCTTC
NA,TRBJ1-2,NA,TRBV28,CASSLTGMDYGYTF,TGTGCCAGCAGTTTAACAGGGATGGACTATGGCTACACCTTC
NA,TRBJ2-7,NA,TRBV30,CAWGGDSYEQYF,TGTGCCTGGGGAGGGGACTCCTACGAGCAGTACTTC
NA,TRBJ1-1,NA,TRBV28,CASSQEVTEAFF,TGTGCCAGCAGTCAAGAGGTCACTGAAGCTTTCTTT
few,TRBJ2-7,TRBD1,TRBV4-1,CASSQAGQGGSYEQYF,TGCGCCAGCAGCCAAGCCGGACAGGGGGGGTCCTACGAGCAGTACTTC
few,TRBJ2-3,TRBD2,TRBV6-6,CASSYSGGRGDTQYF,TGTGCCAGCAGTTACTCAGGCGGGAGGGGGGATACGCAGTATTTT
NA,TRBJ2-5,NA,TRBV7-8,CASSTTAVGEQYF,TGTGCCAGCAGCACTACGGCCGTTGGGGAGCAGTACTTC
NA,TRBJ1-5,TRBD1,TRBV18,CASSPTGGDNQPQNF,TGTGCCAGCTCACCTACAGGGGGAGATAATCAGCCCCAGAATTTT
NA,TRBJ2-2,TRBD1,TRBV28,CASRSDRGNTGELFF,TGTGCCAGCAGGTCGGACAGGGGGAACACCGGGGAGCTGTTTTTT
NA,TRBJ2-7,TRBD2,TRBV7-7,CASSLLAGDSYEQYF,TGTGCTAGCAGTTTACTAGCGGGAGACTCCTACGAGCAGTACTTC
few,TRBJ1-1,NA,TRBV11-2,CASSQDWTPGGTEAFF,TGTGCCAGCAGCCAAGACTGGACACCTGGTGGCACTGAAGCTTTCTTT
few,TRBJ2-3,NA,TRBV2,CASTPEDTQYF,TGTGCCAGCACCCCAGAAGATACGCAGTATTTT